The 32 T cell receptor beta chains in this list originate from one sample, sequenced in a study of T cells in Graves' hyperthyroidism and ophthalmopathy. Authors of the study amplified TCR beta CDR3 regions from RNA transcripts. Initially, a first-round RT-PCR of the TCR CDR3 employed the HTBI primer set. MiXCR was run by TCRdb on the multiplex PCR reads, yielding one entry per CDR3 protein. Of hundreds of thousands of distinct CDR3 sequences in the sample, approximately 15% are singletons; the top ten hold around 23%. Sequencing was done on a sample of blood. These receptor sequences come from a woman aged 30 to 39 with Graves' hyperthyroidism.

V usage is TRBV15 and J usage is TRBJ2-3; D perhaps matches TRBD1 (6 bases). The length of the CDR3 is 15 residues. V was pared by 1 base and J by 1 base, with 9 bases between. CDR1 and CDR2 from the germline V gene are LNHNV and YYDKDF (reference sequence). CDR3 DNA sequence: TGTGCCACCAGCAGAGGACAGGTTCGCACAGATACGCAGTATTTT. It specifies CATSRGQVRTDTQYF.

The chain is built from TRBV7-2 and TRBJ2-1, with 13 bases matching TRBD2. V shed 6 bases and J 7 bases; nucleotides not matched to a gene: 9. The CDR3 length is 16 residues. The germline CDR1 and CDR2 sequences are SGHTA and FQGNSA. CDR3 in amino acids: CASRRPGLAGLNEQFF. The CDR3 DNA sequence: TGTGCCAGCAGACGACCGGGACTAGCGGGACTGAATGAGCAGTTCTTC.

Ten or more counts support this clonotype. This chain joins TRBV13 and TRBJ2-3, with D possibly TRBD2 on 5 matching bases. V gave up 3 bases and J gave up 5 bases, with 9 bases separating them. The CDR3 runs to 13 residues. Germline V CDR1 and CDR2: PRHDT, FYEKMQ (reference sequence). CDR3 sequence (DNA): TGTGCCAGCAGCTTCTCGGCGGGAGATACGCAGTATTTT. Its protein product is CASSFSAGDTQYF.

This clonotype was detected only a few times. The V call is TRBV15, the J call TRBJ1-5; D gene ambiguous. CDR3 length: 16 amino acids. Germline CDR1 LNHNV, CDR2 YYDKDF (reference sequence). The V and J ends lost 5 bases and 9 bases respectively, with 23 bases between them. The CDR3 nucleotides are TGTGCCACCAGCCGAGGAGGACGCGAAGGAAGCCGGCCCCAGCATTTT. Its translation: CATSRGGREGSRPQHF.

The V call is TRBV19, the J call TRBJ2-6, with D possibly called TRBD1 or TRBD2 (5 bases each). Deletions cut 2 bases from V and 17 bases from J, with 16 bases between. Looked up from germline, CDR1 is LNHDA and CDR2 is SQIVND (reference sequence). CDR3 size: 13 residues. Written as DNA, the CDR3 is TGTGCCAGTAGTATAATGGGCCCGGGGCCCTTGACTTTC. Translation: CASSIMGPGPLTF.

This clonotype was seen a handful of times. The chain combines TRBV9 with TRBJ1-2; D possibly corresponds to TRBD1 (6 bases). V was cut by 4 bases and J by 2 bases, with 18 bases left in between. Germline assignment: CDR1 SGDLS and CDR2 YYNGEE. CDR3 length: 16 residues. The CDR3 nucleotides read TGTGCCAGCAGCCCCCGAGGGGGGGGCACGAACTATGGCTACACCTTC. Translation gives CASSPRGGGTNYGYTF.

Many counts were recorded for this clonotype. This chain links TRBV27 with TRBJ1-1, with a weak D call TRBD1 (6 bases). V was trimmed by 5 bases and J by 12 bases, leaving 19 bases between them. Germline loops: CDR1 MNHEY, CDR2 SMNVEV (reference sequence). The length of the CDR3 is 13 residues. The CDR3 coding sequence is TGTGCCAGCAGTATACGACACAGGGAGCCTTCTTTCTTT. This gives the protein CASSIRHREPSFF.

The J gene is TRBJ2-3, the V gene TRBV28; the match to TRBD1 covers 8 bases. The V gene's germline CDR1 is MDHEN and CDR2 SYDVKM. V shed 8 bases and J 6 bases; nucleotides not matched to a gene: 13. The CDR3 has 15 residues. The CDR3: CASGRTGTGLDTQYF. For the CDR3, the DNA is TGTGCCAGCGGTCGGACCGGGACAGGTCTTGATACGCAGTATTTT.

The CDR3 coding sequence is TGCAGTGCTAGGGCGTCCGGGACAGGGACCTACGAGCAGTACTTC. Translating gives CSARASGTGTYEQYF. This rearrangement joins TRBV20-1 to TRBJ2-7, with 9 bases fitting TRBD1. Unmatched junction bases numbered 8, after V lost 3 bases and J lost 2 bases. Germline V gene data show CDR1 as DFQATT and CDR2 as SNEGSKA (reference sequence). This CDR3 has 15 residues.

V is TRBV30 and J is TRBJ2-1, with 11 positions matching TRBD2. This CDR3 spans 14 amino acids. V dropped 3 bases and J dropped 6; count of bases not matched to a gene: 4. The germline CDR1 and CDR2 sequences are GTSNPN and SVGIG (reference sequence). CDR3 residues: CAWSGGLAVNEQFF. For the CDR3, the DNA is TGTGCCTGGAGCGGGGGACTAGCGGTCAATGAGCAGTTCTTC.

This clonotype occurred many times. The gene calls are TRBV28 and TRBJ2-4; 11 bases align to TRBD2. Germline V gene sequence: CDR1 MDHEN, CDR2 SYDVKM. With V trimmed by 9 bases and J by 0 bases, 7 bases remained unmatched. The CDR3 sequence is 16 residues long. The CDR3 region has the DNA TGTGCCAGTGGGACTAGCGGATCATTAGCCAAAAACATTCAGTACTTC. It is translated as CASGTSGSLAKNIQYF.

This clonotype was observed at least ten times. This chain's CDR3 is CASSDLAGGPTAYNEQFF. Here the CDR3 DNA reads TGTGCCAGCAGTGACCTAGCGGGAGGACCAACCGCCTACAATGAGCAGTTCTTC. This chain joins TRBV25-1 and TRBJ2-1; TRBD2 matches 11 bases. After removal of 3 bases from V and 2 bases from J, the junction contained 9 bases not matched to a gene. Looked up from germline, CDR1 is MGHDK and CDR2 is SYGVNS. The CDR3 length is 18 residues.

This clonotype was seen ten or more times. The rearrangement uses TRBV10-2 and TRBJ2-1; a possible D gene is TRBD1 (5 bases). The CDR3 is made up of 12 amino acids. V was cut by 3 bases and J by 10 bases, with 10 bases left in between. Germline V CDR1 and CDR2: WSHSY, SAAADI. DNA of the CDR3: TGCGCCAGCAGTGACTCCTGGGGCGAGCAGTTCTTC. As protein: CASSDSWGEQFF.

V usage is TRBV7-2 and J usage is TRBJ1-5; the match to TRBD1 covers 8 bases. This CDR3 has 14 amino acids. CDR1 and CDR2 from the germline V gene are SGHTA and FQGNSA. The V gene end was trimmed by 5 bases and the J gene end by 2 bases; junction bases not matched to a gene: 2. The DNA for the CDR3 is TGTGCCAGCAGCGCAGGGGGCCGCAATCAGCCCCAGCATTTT. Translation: CASSAGGRNQPQHF.

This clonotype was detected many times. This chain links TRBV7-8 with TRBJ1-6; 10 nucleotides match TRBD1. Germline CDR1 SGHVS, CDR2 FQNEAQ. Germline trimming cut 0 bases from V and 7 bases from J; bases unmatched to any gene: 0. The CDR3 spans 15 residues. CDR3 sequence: CASSLADRGNSPLHF. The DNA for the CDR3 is TGTGCCAGCAGCTTAGCGGACAGGGGGAATTCACCCCTCCACTTT.

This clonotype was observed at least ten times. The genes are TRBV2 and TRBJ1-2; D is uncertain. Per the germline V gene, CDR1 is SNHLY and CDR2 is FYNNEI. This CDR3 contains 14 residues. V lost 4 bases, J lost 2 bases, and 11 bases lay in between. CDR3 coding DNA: TGTGCCAGCAGTGTTCCAATGGAGAACTATGGCTACACCTTC. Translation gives CASSVPMENYGYTF. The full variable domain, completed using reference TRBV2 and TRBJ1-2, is EPEVTQTPSHQVTQMGQEVILRCVPISNHLYFYWYRQILGQKVEFLVSFYNNEISEKSEIFDDQFSVERPDGSNFTLKIRSTKLEDSAMYFCASSVPMENYGYTFGSGTRLTVV.

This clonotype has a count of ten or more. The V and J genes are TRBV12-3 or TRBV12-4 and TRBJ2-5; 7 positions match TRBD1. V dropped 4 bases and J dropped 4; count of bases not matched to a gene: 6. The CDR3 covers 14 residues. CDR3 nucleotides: TGTGCCAGCAGTTCCCCAGGGGGTTTAGAGACCCAGTACTTC. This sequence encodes CASSSPGGLETQYF.

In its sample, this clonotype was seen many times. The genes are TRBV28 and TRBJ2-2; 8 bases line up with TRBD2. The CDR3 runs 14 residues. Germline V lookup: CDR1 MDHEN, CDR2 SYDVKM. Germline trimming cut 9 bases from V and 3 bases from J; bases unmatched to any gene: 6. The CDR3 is CASSPGGDTGELFF. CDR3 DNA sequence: TGTGCCAGTTCTCCGGGGGGGGACACCGGGGAGCTGTTTTTT.

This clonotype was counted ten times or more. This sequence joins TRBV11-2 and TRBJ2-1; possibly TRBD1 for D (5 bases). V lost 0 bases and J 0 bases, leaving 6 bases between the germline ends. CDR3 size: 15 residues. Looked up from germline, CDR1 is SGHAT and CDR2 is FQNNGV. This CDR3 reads CASSLDGASYNEQFF. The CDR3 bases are TGTGCCAGCAGCTTAGATGGGGCCTCCTACAATGAGCAGTTCTTC.

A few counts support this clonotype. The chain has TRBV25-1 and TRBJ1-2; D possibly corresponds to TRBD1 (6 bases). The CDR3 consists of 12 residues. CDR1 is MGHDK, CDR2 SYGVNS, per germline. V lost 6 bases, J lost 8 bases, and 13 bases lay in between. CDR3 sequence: CASSLQGWGYTF. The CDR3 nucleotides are TGTGCCAGCAGCCTACAGGGTTGGGGCTACACCTTC.

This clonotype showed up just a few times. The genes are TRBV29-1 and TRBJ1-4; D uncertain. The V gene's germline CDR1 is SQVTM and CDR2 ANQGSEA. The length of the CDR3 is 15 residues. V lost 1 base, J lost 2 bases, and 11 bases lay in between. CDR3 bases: TGCAGCGTTGAAGCAGTGGGAGTTACTAATGAAAAACTGTTTTTT. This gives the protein CSVEAVGVTNEKLFF.

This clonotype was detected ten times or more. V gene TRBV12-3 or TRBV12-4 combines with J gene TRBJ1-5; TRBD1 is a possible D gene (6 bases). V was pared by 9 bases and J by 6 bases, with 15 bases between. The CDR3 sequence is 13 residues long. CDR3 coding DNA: TGTGCCAGTGGGAGGGGGGGTCCTCAGCCCCAGCATTTT. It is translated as CASGRGGPQPQHF.

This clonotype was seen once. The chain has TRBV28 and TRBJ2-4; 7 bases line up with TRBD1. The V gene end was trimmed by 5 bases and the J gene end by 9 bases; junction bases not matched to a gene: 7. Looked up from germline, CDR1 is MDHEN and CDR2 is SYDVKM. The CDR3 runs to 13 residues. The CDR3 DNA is TGTGCCAGCAGTACCCGACAGGGCGGCATTCAGTACTTC. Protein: CASSTRQGGIQYF.

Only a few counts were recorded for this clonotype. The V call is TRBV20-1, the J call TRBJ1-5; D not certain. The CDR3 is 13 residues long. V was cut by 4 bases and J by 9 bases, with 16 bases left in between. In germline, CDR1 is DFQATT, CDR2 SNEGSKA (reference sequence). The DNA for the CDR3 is TGCAGTGCTAAACCGGGCCCCCTGTCGCCCCAGCATTTT. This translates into CSAKPGPLSPQHF.

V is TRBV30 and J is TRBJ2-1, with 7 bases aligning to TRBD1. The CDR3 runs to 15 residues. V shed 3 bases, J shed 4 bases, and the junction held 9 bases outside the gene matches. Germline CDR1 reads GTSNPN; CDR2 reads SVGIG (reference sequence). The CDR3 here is CAWSDRAINYNEQFF. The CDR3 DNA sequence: TGTGCCTGGAGCGACAGGGCGATCAATTACAATGAGCAGTTCTTC.

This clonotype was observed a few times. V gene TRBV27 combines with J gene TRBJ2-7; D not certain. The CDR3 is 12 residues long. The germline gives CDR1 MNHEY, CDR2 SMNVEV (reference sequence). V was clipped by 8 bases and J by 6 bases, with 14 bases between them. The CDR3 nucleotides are TGTGCCAGCGGTGTTACCGAGGCCGAGCAGTACTTC. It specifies CASGVTEAEQYF.

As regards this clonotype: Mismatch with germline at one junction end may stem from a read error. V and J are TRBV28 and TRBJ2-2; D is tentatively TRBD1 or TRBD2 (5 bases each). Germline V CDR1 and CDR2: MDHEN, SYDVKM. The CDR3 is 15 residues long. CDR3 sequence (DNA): TGTGCCAGTAGTTCCCCGGGGACCCACACCGGGGAGCTGTCTTTT. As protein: CASSSPGTHTGELSF.

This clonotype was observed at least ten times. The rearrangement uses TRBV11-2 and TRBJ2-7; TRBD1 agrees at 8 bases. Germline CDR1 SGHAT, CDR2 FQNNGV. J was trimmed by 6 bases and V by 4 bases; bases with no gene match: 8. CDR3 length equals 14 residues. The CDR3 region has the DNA TGTGCCAGCAGCTGGGGACAGGCTCCAAGCGAGCAGTACTTC. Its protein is CASSWGQAPSEQYF.

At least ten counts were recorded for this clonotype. CDR3 sequence (DNA): TGTGCCAGCAGTGATTTCCCGAGCGGGTCTTCCTACGAGCAGTACTTC. Residues: CASSDFPSGSSYEQYF. The J gene is TRBJ2-7, the V gene TRBV2, with a possible D match to TRBD2 (6 bases). V gave up 3 bases and J gave up 1 base, with 16 bases separating them. This CDR3 has 16 residues. CDR1 and CDR2 (germline): SNHLY, FYNNEI. Full variable domain (rest looked up from reference TRBV2 and TRBJ2-7): EPEVTQTPSHQVTQMGQEVILRCVPISNHLYFYWYRQILGQKVEFLVSFYNNEISEKSEIFDDQFSVERPDGSNFTLKIRSTKLEDSAMYFCASSDFPSGSSYEQYFGPGTRLTVT.

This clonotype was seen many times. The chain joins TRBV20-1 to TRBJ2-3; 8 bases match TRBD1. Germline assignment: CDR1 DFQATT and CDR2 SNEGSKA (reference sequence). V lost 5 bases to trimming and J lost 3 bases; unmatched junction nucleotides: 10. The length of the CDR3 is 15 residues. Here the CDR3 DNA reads TGCAGTGCTGGACCCCAGGGGGCTCGGACAGATACGCAGTATTTT. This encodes CSAGPQGARTDTQYF.

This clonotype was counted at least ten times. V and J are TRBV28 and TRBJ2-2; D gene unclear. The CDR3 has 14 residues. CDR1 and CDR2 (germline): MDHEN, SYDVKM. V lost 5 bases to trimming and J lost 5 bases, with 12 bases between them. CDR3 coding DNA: TGTGCCAGCAGTCCCCAGGCACTTACCGGGGAGCTGTTTTTT. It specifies CASSPQALTGELFF.

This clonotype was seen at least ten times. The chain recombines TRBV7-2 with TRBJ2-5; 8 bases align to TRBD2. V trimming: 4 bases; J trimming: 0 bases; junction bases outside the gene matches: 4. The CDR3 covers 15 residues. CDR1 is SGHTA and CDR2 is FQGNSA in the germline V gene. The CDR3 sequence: CASSSVAGNQETQYF. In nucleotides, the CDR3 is TGTGCCAGCAGCTCAGTAGCGGGAAACCAAGAGACCCAGTACTTC.